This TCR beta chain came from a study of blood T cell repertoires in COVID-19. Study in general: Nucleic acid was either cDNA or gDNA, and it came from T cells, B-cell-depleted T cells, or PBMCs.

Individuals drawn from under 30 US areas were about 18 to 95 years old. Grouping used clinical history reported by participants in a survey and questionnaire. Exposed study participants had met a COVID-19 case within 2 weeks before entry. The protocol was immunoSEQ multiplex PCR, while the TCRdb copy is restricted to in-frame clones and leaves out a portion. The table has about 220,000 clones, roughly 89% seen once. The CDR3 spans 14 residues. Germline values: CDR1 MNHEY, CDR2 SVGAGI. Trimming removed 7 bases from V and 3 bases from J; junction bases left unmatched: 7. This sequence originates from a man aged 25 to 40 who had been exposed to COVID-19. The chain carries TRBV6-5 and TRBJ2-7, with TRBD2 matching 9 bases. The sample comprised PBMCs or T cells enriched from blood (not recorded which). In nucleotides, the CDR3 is TGTGCCAGCACCTGGACTAGCGCGAACTACGAGCAGTACTTC. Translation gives CASTWTSANYEQYF.